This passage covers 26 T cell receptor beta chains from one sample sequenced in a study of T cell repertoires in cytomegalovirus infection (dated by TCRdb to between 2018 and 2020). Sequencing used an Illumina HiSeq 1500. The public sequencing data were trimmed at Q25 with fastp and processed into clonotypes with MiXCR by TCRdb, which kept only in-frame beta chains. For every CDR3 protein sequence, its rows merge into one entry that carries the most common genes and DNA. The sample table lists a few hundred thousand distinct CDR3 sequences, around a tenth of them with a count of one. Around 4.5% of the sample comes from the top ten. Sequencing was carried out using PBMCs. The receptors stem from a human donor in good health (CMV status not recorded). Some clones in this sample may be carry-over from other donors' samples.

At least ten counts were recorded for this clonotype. The CDR3 coding sequence is TGTGCCAGCAGCTCTCCTTACAATGAGCAGTTCTTC. Translating gives CASSSPYNEQFF. This chain uses TRBV7-2 with TRBJ2-1; D remains unclear. Germline V gives CDR1 SGHTA, CDR2 FQGNSA. V dropped 4 bases and J dropped 4 bases, with 5 bases sitting between them. The CDR3 sequence is 12 residues long.

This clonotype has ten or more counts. The CDR3 is CASSGGLAGGGDTQYF. CDR3 bases: TGTGCCAGCAGTGGGGGGCTAGCGGGAGGTGGAGATACGCAGTATTTT. The chain links TRBV7-8 to TRBJ2-3; TRBD2 matches 11 bases. V lost 6 bases, J lost 5 bases, and 10 bases stayed unmatched. This CDR3 has 16 amino acids. Germline V CDR1 and CDR2: SGHVS, FQNEAQ.

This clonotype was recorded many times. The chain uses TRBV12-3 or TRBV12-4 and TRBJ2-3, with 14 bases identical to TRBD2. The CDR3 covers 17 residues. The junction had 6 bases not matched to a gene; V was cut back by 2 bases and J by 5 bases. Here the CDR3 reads CASSLRLAGGPGDTQYF. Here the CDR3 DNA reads TGTGCCAGCAGTTTACGACTAGCGGGAGGGCCGGGAGATACGCAGTATTTT.

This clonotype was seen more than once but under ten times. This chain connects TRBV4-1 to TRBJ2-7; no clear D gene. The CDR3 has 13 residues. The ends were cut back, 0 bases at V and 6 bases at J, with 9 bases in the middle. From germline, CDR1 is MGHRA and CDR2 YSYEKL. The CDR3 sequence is CASSQDARSEQYF. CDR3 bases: TGCGCCAGCAGCCAAGACGCCCGGAGCGAGCAGTACTTC.

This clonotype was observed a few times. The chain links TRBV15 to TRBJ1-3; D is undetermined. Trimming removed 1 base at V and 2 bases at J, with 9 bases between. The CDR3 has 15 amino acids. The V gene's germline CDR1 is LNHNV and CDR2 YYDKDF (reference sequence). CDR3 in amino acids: CATSRGKAPGNTIYF. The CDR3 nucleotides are TGTGCCACCAGCAGAGGAAAGGCCCCTGGAAACACCATATATTTT.

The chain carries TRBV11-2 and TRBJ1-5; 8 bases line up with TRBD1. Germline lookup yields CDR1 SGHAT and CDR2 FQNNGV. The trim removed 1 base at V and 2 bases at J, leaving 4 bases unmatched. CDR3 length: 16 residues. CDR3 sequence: CASSLGQGAGNQPQHF. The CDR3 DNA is TGTGCCAGCAGCTTAGGGCAGGGGGCCGGCAATCAGCCCCAGCATTTT.

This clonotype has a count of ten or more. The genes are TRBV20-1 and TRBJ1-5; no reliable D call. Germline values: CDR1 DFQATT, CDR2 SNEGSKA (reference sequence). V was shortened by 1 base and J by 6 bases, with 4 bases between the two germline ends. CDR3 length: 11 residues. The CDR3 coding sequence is TGCAGTGCTAGAGCGGGTCAGCCCCAGCATTTT. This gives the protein CSARAGQPQHF.

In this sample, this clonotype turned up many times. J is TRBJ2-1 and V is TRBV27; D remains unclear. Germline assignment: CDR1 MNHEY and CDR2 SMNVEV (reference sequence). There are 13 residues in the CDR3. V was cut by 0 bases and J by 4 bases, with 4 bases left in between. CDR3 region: CASSLSTYNEQFF. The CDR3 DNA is TGTGCCAGCAGTTTATCTACGTACAATGAGCAGTTCTTC.

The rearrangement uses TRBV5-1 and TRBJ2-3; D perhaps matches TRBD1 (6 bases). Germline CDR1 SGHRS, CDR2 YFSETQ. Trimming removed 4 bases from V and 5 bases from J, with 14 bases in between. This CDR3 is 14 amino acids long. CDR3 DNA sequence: TGCGCCAGCAGCGTCCGCTTAGGGGGAGATACGCAGTATTTT. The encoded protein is CASSVRLGGDTQYF.

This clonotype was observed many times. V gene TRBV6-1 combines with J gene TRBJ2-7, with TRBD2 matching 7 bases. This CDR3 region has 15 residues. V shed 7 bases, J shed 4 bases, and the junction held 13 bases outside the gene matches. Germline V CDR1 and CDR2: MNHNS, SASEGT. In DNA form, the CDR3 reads TGTGCCAGCACCCCCGGGGGAGCGGGAAGGTACGAGCAGTACTTC. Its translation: CASTPGGAGRYEQYF.

The CDR3: CASSFGTYIYF. CDR3 sequence (DNA): TGTGCCAGCAGTTTCGGGACATACATATATTTT. The chain employs TRBV12-3 or TRBV12-4 and TRBJ1-3, with D possibly matching TRBD1 (6 bases). Between the trimmed V and J ends, which lost 3 bases and 12 bases, there was a span of 9 bases. The CDR3 runs to 11 residues.

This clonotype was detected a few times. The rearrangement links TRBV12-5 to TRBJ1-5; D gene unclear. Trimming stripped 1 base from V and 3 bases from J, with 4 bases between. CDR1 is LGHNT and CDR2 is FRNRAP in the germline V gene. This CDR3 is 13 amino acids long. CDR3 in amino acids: CASGLGNNQPQHF. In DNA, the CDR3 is TGTGCTAGTGGTTTGGGAAACAATCAGCCCCAGCATTTT.

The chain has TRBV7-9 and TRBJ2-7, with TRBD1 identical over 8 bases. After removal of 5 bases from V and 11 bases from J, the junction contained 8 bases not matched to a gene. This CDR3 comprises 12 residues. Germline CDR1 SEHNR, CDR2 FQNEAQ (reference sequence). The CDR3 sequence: CASSIGQGEEYF. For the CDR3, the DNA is TGTGCCAGCAGCATTGGACAGGGCGAAGAGTACTTC. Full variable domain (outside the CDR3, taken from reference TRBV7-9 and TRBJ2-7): DTGVSQNPRHKITKRGQNVTFRCDPISEHNRLYWYRQTLGQGPEFLTYFQNEAQLEKSRLLSDRFSAERPKGSFSTLEIQRTEQGDSAMYLCASSIGQGEEYFGPGTRLTVT.

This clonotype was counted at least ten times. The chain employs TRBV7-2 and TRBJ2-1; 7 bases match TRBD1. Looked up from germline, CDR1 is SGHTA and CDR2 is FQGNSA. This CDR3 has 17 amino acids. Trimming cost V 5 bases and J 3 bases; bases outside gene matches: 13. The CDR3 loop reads CASSPPGRQGNYNEQFF. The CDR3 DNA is TGTGCCAGCAGCCCCCCGGGGCGACAGGGAAACTACAATGAGCAGTTCTTC. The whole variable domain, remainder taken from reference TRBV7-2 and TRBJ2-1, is GAGVSQSPSNKVTEKGKDVELRCDPISGHTALYWYRQSLGQGLEFLIYFQGNSAPDKSGLPSDRFSAERTGGSVSTLTIQRTQQEDSAVYLCASSPPGRQGNYNEQFFGPGTRLTVL.

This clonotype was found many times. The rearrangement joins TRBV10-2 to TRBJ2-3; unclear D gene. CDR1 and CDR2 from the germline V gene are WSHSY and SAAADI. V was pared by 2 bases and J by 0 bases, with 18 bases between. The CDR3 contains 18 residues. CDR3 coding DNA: TGCGCCAGCAGTGAGGACTGGGTGGGTTCGACTAGCACAGATACGCAGTATTTT. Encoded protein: CASSEDWVGSTSTDTQYF.

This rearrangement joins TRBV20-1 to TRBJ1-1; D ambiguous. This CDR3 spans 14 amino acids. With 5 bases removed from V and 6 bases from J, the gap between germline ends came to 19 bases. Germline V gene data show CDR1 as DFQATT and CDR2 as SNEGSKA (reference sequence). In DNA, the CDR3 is TGCAGTGCTGTCCGGTTGGGAGGCAAGGCTGAAGCTTTCTTT. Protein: CSAVRLGGKAEAFF.

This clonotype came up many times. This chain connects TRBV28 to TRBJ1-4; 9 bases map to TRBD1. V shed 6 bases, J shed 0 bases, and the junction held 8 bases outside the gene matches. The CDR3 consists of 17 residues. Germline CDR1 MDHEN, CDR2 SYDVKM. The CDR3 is CASRLWGQGATNEKLFF. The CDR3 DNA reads TGTGCCAGCAGACTCTGGGGACAGGGTGCAACTAATGAAAAACTGTTTTTT.

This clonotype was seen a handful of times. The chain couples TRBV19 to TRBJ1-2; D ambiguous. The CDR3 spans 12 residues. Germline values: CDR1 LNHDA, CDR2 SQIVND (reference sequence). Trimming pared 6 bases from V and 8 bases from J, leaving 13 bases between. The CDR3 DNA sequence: TGTGCCAGTAGGGAGCCTGTTAGGGGCTACACCTTC. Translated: CASREPVRGYTF.

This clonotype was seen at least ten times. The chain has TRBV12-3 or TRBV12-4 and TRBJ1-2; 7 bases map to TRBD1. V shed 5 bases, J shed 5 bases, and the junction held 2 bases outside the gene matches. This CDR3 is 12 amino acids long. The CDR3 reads CASSGTAYGYTF. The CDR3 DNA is TGTGCCAGCAGTGGGACAGCTTATGGCTACACCTTC.

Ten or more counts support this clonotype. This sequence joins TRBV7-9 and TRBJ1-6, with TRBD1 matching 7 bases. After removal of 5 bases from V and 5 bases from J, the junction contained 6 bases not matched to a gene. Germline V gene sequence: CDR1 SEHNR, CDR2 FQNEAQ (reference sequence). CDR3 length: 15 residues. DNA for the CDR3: TGTGCCAGCAGCCGACTGGGACAGAATAATTCACCCCTCCACTTT. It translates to CASSRLGQNNSPLHF.

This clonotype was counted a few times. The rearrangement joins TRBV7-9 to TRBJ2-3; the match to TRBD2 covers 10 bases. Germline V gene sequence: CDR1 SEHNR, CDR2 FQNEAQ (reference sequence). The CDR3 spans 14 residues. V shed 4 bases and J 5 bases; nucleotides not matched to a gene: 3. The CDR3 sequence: CASSWTSGVDTQYF. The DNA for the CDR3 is TGTGCCAGCAGCTGGACTAGCGGCGTAGATACGCAGTATTTT.

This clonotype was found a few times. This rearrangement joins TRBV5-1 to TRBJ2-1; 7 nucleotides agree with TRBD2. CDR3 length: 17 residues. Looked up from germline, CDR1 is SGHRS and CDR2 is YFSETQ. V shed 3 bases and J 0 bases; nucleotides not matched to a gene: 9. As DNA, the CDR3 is TGCGCCAGCAGCTCGAGCGGGGCGGGACTCTCCTACAATGAGCAGTTCTTC. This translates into CASSSSGAGLSYNEQFF.

The DNA for the CDR3 is TGTGCCAGTAGTTCAACACCGTTCCCAGGGACCCAGTACTTC. It encodes CASSSTPFPGTQYF. This chain links TRBV19 with TRBJ2-5; D unresolved. CDR1 and CDR2 (germline): LNHDA, SQIVND (reference sequence). This CDR3 comprises 14 residues. V lost 5 bases and J lost 7, with 17 bases in between.

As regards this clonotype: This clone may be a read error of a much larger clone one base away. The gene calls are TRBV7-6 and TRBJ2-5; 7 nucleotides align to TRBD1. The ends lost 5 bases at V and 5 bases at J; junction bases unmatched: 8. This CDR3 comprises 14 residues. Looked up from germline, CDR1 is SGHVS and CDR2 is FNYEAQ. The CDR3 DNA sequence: TGTGCCAGCAGCCCAGGGACAGTGGAGGAGACCCAGTACTTC. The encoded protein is CASSPGTVEETQYF.

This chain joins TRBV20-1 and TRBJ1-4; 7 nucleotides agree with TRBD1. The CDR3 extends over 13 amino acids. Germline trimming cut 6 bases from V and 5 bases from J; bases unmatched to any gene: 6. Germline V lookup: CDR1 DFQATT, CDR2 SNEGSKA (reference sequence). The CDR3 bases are TGCAGTGCCGGCACAGGGGCGAATGAAAAACTGTTTTTT. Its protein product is CSAGTGANEKLFF.

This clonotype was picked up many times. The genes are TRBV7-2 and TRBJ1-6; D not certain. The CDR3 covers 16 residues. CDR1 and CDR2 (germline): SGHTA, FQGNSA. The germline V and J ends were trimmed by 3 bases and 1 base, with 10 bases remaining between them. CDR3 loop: CASSLVKGSYNSPLHF. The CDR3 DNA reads TGTGCCAGCAGCTTGGTCAAGGGATCCTATAATTCACCCCTCCACTTT.